The 32 T cell receptor beta chains in this list originate from one sample, sequenced in a study of OX40 agonist ivuxolimab in advanced cancers. The table came from immunoSEQ multiplex PCR; TCRdb's copy has only in-frame clones and leaves some out. The repertoire holds about 50,000 clones, with over 85% as singletons. The sequencing used CD4+ or CD8+ T cells sorted from blood, collected in a trial of the OX40 agonist ivuxolimab. These receptors were obtained from an adult with an advanced solid tumor such as melanoma, head and neck, liver or kidney cancer.

The rearrangement uses TRBV27 and TRBJ1-1; D is possibly TRBD1 (5 bases). V was clipped by 5 bases and J by 4 bases, with 17 bases between them. Germline V CDR1 and CDR2: MNHEY, SMNVEV (reference sequence). The CDR3 runs 15 residues. CDR3: CASSPAGVGGTEAFF. The CDR3 bases are TGTGCCAGCAGTCCTGCGGGCGTGGGGGGCACTGAAGCTTTCTTT.

The chain combines TRBV18 with TRBJ1-4; 7 bases agree with TRBD1. The CDR3 loop spans 15 amino acids. The V segment lost 6 bases and the J segment 8 bases; nucleotides outside the gene matches: 12. Germline CDR1 KGHSH, CDR2 LQKENI. CDR3 residues: CASSNPGQLYEKLFF. The CDR3 region has the DNA TGTGCCAGCTCGAATCCGGGACAGCTCTACGAAAAACTGTTTTTT.

The V gene is TRBV2, the J gene TRBJ1-6; D perhaps matches TRBD1 (6 bases). Germline V CDR1 and CDR2: SNHLY, FYNNEI. The ends were cut back, 10 bases at V and 7 bases at J, with 11 bases in the middle. This CDR3 is built from 12 residues. The CDR3 region is CANGQINSPLHF. The DNA for the CDR3 is TGTGCCAATGGACAGATAAATTCACCCCTCCACTTT.

This CDR3 reads CASSPGSSGRETQYF. CDR3 DNA: TGTGCCAGCAGCCCCGGTTCTAGCGGGAGAGAGACCCAGTACTTC. The chain employs TRBV9 and TRBJ2-5; TRBD2 aligns across 10 bases. The junction had 7 bases not matched to a gene; V was cut back by 4 bases and J by 4 bases. From germline, CDR1 is SGDLS and CDR2 YYNGEE. This CDR3 is 15 amino acids long. Looking up the rest from reference TRBV9 and TRBJ2-5 gives the full variable domain: DSGVTQTPKHLITATGQRVTLRCSPRSGDLSVYWYQQSLDQGLQFLIQYYNGEERAKGNILERFSAQQFPDLHSELNLSSLELGDSALYFCASSPGSSGRETQYFGPGTRLLVL.

This clone was seen only a few times. This chain uses TRBV2 with TRBJ1-1, with D tentatively TRBD1 (6 bases). The length of the CDR3 is 11 residues. The V gene's germline CDR1 is SNHLY and CDR2 FYNNEI. Trimming removed 6 bases from V and 8 bases from J, with 10 bases in between. In nucleotides, the CDR3 is TGTGCCAGCAGGGCCGGGACAGAAGCTTTCTTT. As protein: CASRAGTEAFF. The full variable domain, in which reference TRBV2 and TRBJ1-1 provide the parts outside the CDR3, is EPEVTQTPSHQVTQMGQEVILRCVPISNHLYFYWYRQILGQKVEFLVSFYNNEISEKSEIFDDQFSVERPDGSNFTLKIRSTKLEDSAMYFCASRAGTEAFFGQGTRLTVV.

This sequence joins TRBV5-1 and TRBJ1-1; D ambiguous. The germline V gene has CDR1 SGHRS and CDR2 YFSETQ. Trimming took 0 bases from V and 0 from J, leaving 9 bases between them. The CDR3 totals 15 residues. The CDR3 protein is CASSLGYGVNTEAFF. The CDR3 DNA reads as TGCGCCAGCAGCTTGGGGTACGGAGTGAACACTGAAGCTTTCTTT.

This chain joins TRBV21-1 and TRBJ1-6; TRBD1, the table's D call, lacks a check against the DNA. TRBV21-1 is designated a pseudogene. CDR3 size: 17 residues. This CDR3 is CASSKAWETGNSSPLHF. CDR3 DNA sequence: TGTGCCAGCAGCAAAGCTTGGGAGACAGGGAATAGTTCACCCCTCCACTTT.

V gene TRBV6-6 combines with J gene TRBJ1-2; 8 positions match TRBD1. The CDR3 totals 15 residues. Trimming cost V 6 bases and J 1 base; bases outside gene matches: 7. Germline CDR1 is MNHNY and CDR2 is SVGAGI (reference sequence). The CDR3 region has the DNA TGTGCCAGCAGCGACGGGACAGGAGATAACTATGGCTACACCTTC. Translation gives CASSDGTGDNYGYTF.

The chain employs TRBV29-1 and TRBJ2-3, with 13 bases fitting TRBD2. Germline assignment: CDR1 SQVTM and CDR2 ANQGSEA. The CDR3 spans 17 residues. The V and J ends lost 8 bases and 0 bases, in that order; junction bases with no gene match: 11. In DNA, the CDR3 is TGCAGCTTACTTGGACTAGCGGGGGCCACTAGCACAGATACGCAGTATTTT. Encoded protein: CSLLGLAGATSTDTQYF.

The chain couples TRBV7-9 to TRBJ1-2; D uncertain. This CDR3 has 13 residues. The germline V and J ends were trimmed by 1 base and 0 bases, with 3 bases remaining between them. The germline V gene has CDR1 SEHNR and CDR2 FQNEAQ (reference sequence). The CDR3 nucleotides are TGTGCCAGCAGCTTAGGTGCTAACTATGGCTACACCTTC. This gives the protein CASSLGANYGYTF.

The chain employs TRBV6-5 and TRBJ1-2; no reliable D call. V was cut by 0 bases and J by 4 bases, with 6 bases left in between. The CDR3 length is 13 residues. CDR1 is MNHEY, CDR2 SVGAGI, per germline. This chain's CDR3 is CASSYSYSYGYTF. CDR3 DNA sequence: TGTGCCAGCAGTTACTCGTACAGCTATGGCTACACCTTC.

The chain links TRBV7-6 to TRBJ1-1; 7 nucleotides agree with TRBD1. The J segment lost 0 bases and the V segment lost 5 bases, leaving 9 bases of the junction unmatched. The CDR3 is 16 residues long. The germline V gene encodes CDR1 SGHVS and CDR2 FNYEAQ. In DNA form, the CDR3 reads TGTGCCAGCAGCCCCATGACAGGGCTAATGAACACTGAAGCTTTCTTT. It codes for CASSPMTGLMNTEAFF. Full variable domain (missing parts from reference TRBV7-6 and TRBJ1-1): GAGVSQSPRYKVTKRGQDVALRCDPISGHVSLYWYRQALGQGPEFLTYFNYEAQQDKSGLPNDRFSAERPEGSISTLTIQRTEQRDSAMYRCASSPMTGLMNTEAFFGQGTRLTVV.

This clone was found a few times. The chain employs TRBV6-5 and TRBJ1-2, with D maybe TRBD1 (5 bases). CDR1 and CDR2 (germline): MNHEY, SVGAGI. Trimming removed 4 bases at V and 2 bases at J, with 11 bases between. The CDR3 loop spans 14 amino acids. In DNA form, the CDR3 reads TGTGCCAGCAGTTCCCTCGGGGCAAACTATGGCTACACCTTC. Residues: CASSSLGANYGYTF.

This chain links TRBV11-2 with TRBJ2-7; the D gene is possibly TRBD1 (6 bases). CDR1 is SGHAT, CDR2 FQNNGV, per germline. CDR3 length: 14 amino acids. Trimming shortened V by 5 bases and J by 0 bases, and 11 bases separated the two germline ends. CDR3 bases: TGTGCCAGCAGCCAACGGGACAACTCCTACGAGCAGTACTTC. Its protein is CASSQRDNSYEQYF.

This clone was detected only once. This chain joins TRBV6-1 and TRBJ2-7, with unresolved D. Germline V gives CDR1 MNHNS, CDR2 SASEGT. The CDR3 has 13 amino acids. Trimming stripped 2 bases from V and 2 bases from J, with 7 bases between. CDR3 sequence: CASSEPGPYEQYV. CDR3 DNA sequence: TGTGCCAGCAGTGAACCTGGTCCCTACGAGCAGTACGTC.

The chain couples TRBV28 to TRBJ2-2, with 12 bases identical to TRBD1. CDR1 is MDHEN and CDR2 is SYDVKM in the germline V gene. Trimming took 6 bases from V and 4 from J; bases not matched to a gene: 6. The CDR3 consists of 16 residues. The DNA for the CDR3 is TGTGCCAGCAGCTTTCCGGGACAGGGGGCCACCGGGGAGCTGTTTTTT. Its translation: CASSFPGQGATGELFF.

The chain recombines TRBV2 with TRBJ1-2; D uncertain. The germline V gene encodes CDR1 SNHLY and CDR2 FYNNEI. CDR3 length equals 13 residues. V lost 6 bases, J lost 5 bases, and 13 bases lay in between. CDR3 protein: CASSEAATYGYTF. DNA of the CDR3: TGTGCCAGCAGCGAGGCGGCTACTTATGGCTACACCTTC.

For the CDR3, the DNA is TGTGCCAGCAGCCAAGTGGCAGGGGCAGATACGCAGTATTTT. Encoded protein: CASSQVAGADTQYF. The chain couples TRBV14 to TRBJ2-3; possibly TRBD1 for D (6 bases). The germline V gene has CDR1 SGHDN and CDR2 FVKESK. This CDR3 contains 14 residues. V was cut by 1 base and J by 4 bases, with 9 bases left in between. The complete variable domain, with remaining parts taken from reference TRBV14 and TRBJ2-3, reads EAGVTQFPSHSVIEKGQTVTLRCDPISGHDNLYWYRRVMGKEIKFLLHFVKESKQDESGMPNNRFLAERTGGTYSTLKVQPAELEDSGVYFCASSQVAGADTQYFGPGTRLTVL.

The chain employs TRBV7-9 and TRBJ1-2; D may be TRBD1 (5 bases). Looked up from germline, CDR1 is SEHNR and CDR2 is FQNEAQ (reference sequence). V gave up 5 bases and J gave up 12 bases, with 19 bases separating them. The CDR3 sequence is 13 residues long. The CDR3 here is CASSTAQDIMHTF. DNA for the CDR3: TGTGCCAGCAGCACCGCACAGGATATAATGCACACCTTC.

This clone was picked up one time. The chain combines TRBV2 with TRBJ1-1, with D perhaps matching TRBD1 (5 bases). Germline V gene data show CDR1 as SNHLY and CDR2 as FYNNEI. V was pared by 5 bases and J by 6 bases, with 13 bases between. This CDR3 has 13 residues. This chain's CDR3 is CASSSGTAAEAFF. CDR3 coding DNA: TGTGCCAGCAGTAGCGGGACTGCAGCTGAAGCTTTCTTT.

This clone was picked up a small number of times. The rearrangement links TRBV7-2 to TRBJ2-7, with TRBD1 matching over 8 bases. Per the germline V gene, CDR1 is SGHTA and CDR2 is FQGNSA. Trimming cost V 1 base and J 6 bases; bases outside gene matches: 5. This CDR3 has 14 residues. The CDR3 spells CASSLGTGSREQYF. CDR3 bases: TGTGCCAGCAGCTTAGGGACAGGGAGTCGCGAGCAGTACTTC.

The J gene is TRBJ1-2, the V gene TRBV7-6; D not resolved. Germline V gene data show CDR1 as SGHVS and CDR2 as FNYEAQ. This CDR3 contains 14 residues. V was clipped by 6 bases and J by 6 bases, with 17 bases between them. The CDR3 sequence: CASSSTGHGDGYTF. The CDR3 DNA sequence: TGTGCCAGCAGTTCGACCGGTCATGGAGATGGCTACACCTTC.

The chain carries TRBV27 and TRBJ2-7; the D gene is possibly TRBD1 (6 bases). Germline V gives CDR1 MNHEY, CDR2 SMNVEV (reference sequence). V shed 7 bases and J shed 2 bases, with 18 bases lying between them. The CDR3 is 15 residues long. CDR3 nucleotides: TGTGCCAGCAAGGAGGAGTGGGGGCCGACCTACGAGCAGTACGTC. This sequence encodes CASKEEWGPTYEQYV.

The J gene is TRBJ1-2, the V gene TRBV5-1; the D is unclear. Trimming left V 4 bases short and J 4 bases short, with 20 bases between. This CDR3 is 16 amino acids long. CDR1 SGHRS and CDR2 YFSETQ come from the germline V gene. The CDR3 DNA reads as TGCGCCAGCAGCGTTATCCCGGAATGGCAGAGCTATGGCTACACCTTC. Protein sequence: CASSVIPEWQSYGYTF.

V usage is TRBV9 and J usage is TRBJ2-3, with D possibly TRBD2 on 5 matching bases. V dropped 0 bases and J dropped 6 bases, with 11 bases sitting between them. CDR1 is SGDLS, CDR2 YYNGEE, per germline. The CDR3 spans 14 residues. This CDR3 is CASSVAGSGDTQYF. The CDR3 nucleotides read TGTGCCAGCAGCGTAGCGGGGAGTGGGGATACGCAGTATTTT.

This chain links TRBV6-5 with TRBJ1-6; D ambiguous. Germline-derived CDR1 and CDR2 are MNHEY and SVGAGI. CDR3 length: 16 residues. V was clipped by 0 bases and J by 4 bases, with 10 bases between them. CDR3 residues: CASSYSIPSYNSPLHF. The CDR3 coding sequence is TGTGCCAGCAGTTACTCGATCCCGTCTTATAATTCACCCCTCCACTTT.

This chain links TRBV7-9 with TRBJ1-4; possible D gene TRBD1, 6 bases. Between the trimmed V and J ends, which lost 5 bases and 8 bases, there was a span of 21 bases. Germline CDR1 reads SEHNR; CDR2 reads FQNEAQ (reference sequence). The length of the CDR3 is 16 residues. CDR3 protein: CASSPTWIPQGEKLFF. CDR3 coding DNA: TGTGCCAGCAGCCCTACATGGATTCCACAGGGAGAAAAACTGTTTTTT.

This clone appeared a few times. The rearrangement links TRBV7-2 to TRBJ1-1; weak D call: TRBD1 (6 bases). Deletions cut 6 bases from V and 3 bases from J, with 11 bases between. The V gene's germline CDR1 is SGHTA and CDR2 FQGNSA. This CDR3 is 13 amino acids long. The CDR3: CASRRRGHTEAFF. Here the CDR3 DNA reads TGTGCCAGCAGGCGGCGGGGGCACACTGAAGCTTTCTTT.

This clone was seen only a few times. V and J are TRBV21-1 and TRBJ2-2; the D call in the table, TRBD2, was not verified against the DNA. TRBV21-1 is a pseudogene locus. This CDR3 has 17 amino acids. For the CDR3, the DNA is TGTGCCAGCAGCCCCTGGCGAGGGTGGGCCACCTCCGGGGAGCTGTTTTTT. This sequence encodes CASSPWRGWATSGELFF.

The V call is TRBV9, the J call TRBJ2-3; TRBD2 might be the D (6 bases). V dropped 0 bases and J dropped 4 bases, with 15 bases sitting between them. The germline V gene encodes CDR1 SGDLS and CDR2 YYNGEE. The CDR3 spans 16 residues. CDR3 sequence reads: CASSVGGGMISDTQYF. In nucleotides, the CDR3 is TGTGCCAGCAGCGTAGGCGGCGGGATGATCTCAGATACGCAGTATTTT.

The chain couples TRBV6-5 to TRBJ1-4, with no clear D. This CDR3 comprises 15 residues. Germline CDR1 reads MNHEY; CDR2 reads SVGAGI. Trimming stripped 6 bases from V and 4 bases from J, with 15 bases between. The CDR3 bases are TGTGCCAGCAGCACGGCGGGTGTCGTTAATGAAAAACTGTTTTTT. Translation gives CASSTAGVVNEKLFF.

The chain combines TRBV29-1 with TRBJ2-3, with D maybe TRBD2 (6 bases). Deletions cut 4 bases from V and 0 bases from J, with 14 bases between. Germline values: CDR1 SQVTM, CDR2 ANQGSEA. There are 15 residues in the CDR3. The CDR3 DNA reads TGCAGCGTTGTAGAGCTAGCGAGTAGCACAGATACGCAGTATTTT. It encodes CSVVELASSTDTQYF.